The rows below give T cell receptor beta chains drawn from one sample of a study of CD8+CD57+ T cells in acquired aplastic anemia. TCRdb reprocessed the reads with MiXCR, giving one entry per CDR3 protein. The table has around 210,000 distinct CDR3 sequences, more than 55% seen once. Sequencing input: sorted CD4+, CD8+, or CD8+CD57+ T cells (not recorded which) from PBMCs. Every receptor here comes from a human donor with aplastic anemia. Both conserved end residues are part of each CDR3. Fields, in order: clone size, J gene, D gene, V gene, CDR3 protein, CDR3 DNA. A D gene is named only where the DNA matches it firmly. Some rows mark clone size as missing; the rest say once, few, many or name a class of expanded clone.

size: .
J: TRBJ2-1
D: TRBD1
V: TRBV24-1
CDR3: CATSDLVGQGYNEQFF
DNA: TGTGCCACCAGTGATTTAGTTGGACAGGGGTACAATGAGCAGTTCTTC

size: .
J: TRBJ2-5
D: TRBD2
V: TRBV7-8
CDR3: CASSLSARGGQETQYF
DNA: TGTGCCAGCAGCTTATCTGCGCGGGGGGGACAGGAGACCCAGTACTTC

size: .
J: TRBJ2-2
D: .
V: TRBV5-1
CDR3: CASSPRTDTGELFF
DNA: TGCGCCAGCAGCCCACGGACAGATACCGGGGAGCTGTTTTTT

size: .
J: TRBJ1-1
D: TRBD1
V: TRBV20-1
CDR3: CSASGQGKATEAFF
DNA: TGCAGTGCATCCGGACAGGGGAAAGCGACTGAAGCTTTCTTT

size: .
J: TRBJ1-2
D: .
V: TRBV7-9
CDR3: CASSPWSDYPF
DNA: TGTGCCAGCAGCCCGTGGTCGGACTACCCCTTC

size: .
J: TRBJ2-3
D: TRBD2
V: TRBV29-1
CDR3: CSVDIRRLAGITDTQYF
DNA: TGCAGCGTTGATATAAGGCGGCTAGCGGGGATCACAGATACGCAGTATTTT

size: .
J: TRBJ2-3
D: .
V: TRBV2
CDR3: CALSQGTQYF
DNA: TGTGCGCTTTCCCAGGGTACGCAGTATTTT

size: .
J: TRBJ2-1
D: TRBD2
V: TRBV9
CDR3: CASSVGLAGNNEQFF
DNA: TGTGCCAGCAGCGTAGGGCTAGCGGGAAACAATGAGCAGTTCTTC

size: .
J: TRBJ2-2
D: .
V: TRBV10-3
CDR3: CAIYRTDINTGELFF
DNA: TGTGCCATCTACCGGACAGACATTAACACCGGGGAGCTGTTTTTT

size: .
J: TRBJ2-5
D: TRBD2
V: TRBV15
CDR3: CATSSPTGTRGQETQYF
DNA: TGTGCCACCAGCAGCCCGACCGGGACTAGGGGGCAAGAGACCCAGTACTTC

size: .
J: TRBJ2-3
D: TRBD1
V: TRBV9
CDR3: CASSQDIGTDITDTQYF
DNA: TGTGCCAGCAGCCAAGATATTGGGACAGACATCACAGATACGCAGTATTTT

size: once
J: TRBJ2-7
D: TRBD2
V: TRBV14
CDR3: CASSQTSGDYEQYF
DNA: TGTGCCAGCAGCCAAACTAGCGGCGACTACGAGCAGTACTTC

size: few
J: TRBJ2-1
D: .
V: TRBV24-1
CDR3: CATSDGTSRNEQFF
DNA: TGTGCCACCAGTGATGGGACGTCGAGGAATGAGCAGTTCTTC

size: many
J: TRBJ2-3
D: TRBD2
V: TRBV9
CDR3: CASSVGPGGPTDTQYF
DNA: TGTGCCAGCAGCGTAGGGCCGGGAGGACCTACAGATACGCAGTATTTT

size: .
J: TRBJ2-1
D: TRBD2
V: TRBV7-6
CDR3: CASSSSGAGGHNEQFF
DNA: TGTGCCAGCAGCTCCTCGGGGGCGGGAGGCCACAATGAGCAGTTCTTC

size: .
J: TRBJ1-6
D: .
V: TRBV15
CDR3: CATSSPSWGPPHF
DNA: TGTGCCACCAGCAGCCCCTCTTGGGGCCCCCCCCACTTT

size: .
J: TRBJ2-5
D: .
V: TRBV5-1
CDR3: CASSLGAREQYF
DNA: TGCGCCAGCAGCTTGGGGGCCCGGGAGCAGTACTTC

size: .
J: TRBJ2-3
D: TRBD1
V: TRBV5-1
CDR3: CASSRGQGTDTQYF
DNA: TGCGCCAGCAGCCGGGGACAGGGAACAGATACGCAGTATTTT

size: few
J: TRBJ2-7
D: .
V: TRBV7-6
CDR3: CASSFAGRTEQYF
DNA: TGTGCCAGCAGCTTCGCGGGGAGAACCGAGCAGTACTTC

size: once
J: TRBJ2-3
D: .
V: TRBV5-1
CDR3: CASSSGVADTQYF
DNA: TGCGCCAGCAGCTCCGGCGTTGCAGATACGCAGTATTTT

size: .
J: TRBJ2-1
D: .
V: TRBV6-5
CDR3: CASKGEVGEQFF
DNA: TGTGCCAGCAAGGGGGAGGTAGGAGAGCAGTTCTTC

size: .
J: TRBJ2-1
D: .
V: TRBV29-1
CDR3: CSVEDRYNEQFF
DNA: TGCAGCGTCGAAGACCGTTACAATGAGCAGTTCTTC

size: .
J: TRBJ2-7
D: TRBD2
V: TRBV7-3
CDR3: CASSPGGPDSSYEQYF
DNA: TGTGCCAGCAGCCCGGGGGGGCCGGACAGCTCCTACGAGCAGTACTTC

size: .
J: TRBJ2-7
D: .
V: TRBV5-1
CDR3: CASSLGTEPPGEQYF
DNA: TGCGCCAGCAGCTTGGGGACAGAGCCCCCGGGAGAGCAGTACTTC

size: .
J: TRBJ1-4
D: TRBD1
V: TRBV29-1
CDR3: CSVAWTGEREKLFF
DNA: TGCAGCGTTGCGTGGACAGGGGAGAGAGAAAAACTGTTTTTT

size: many
J: TRBJ1-1
D: .
V: TRBV19
CDR3: CASSIVAYTEAFF
DNA: TGTGCCAGTAGTATTGTGGCATACACTGAAGCTTTCTTT

size: .
J: TRBJ1-6
D: .
V: TRBV14
CDR3: CASSQGQVRGSPLHF
DNA: TGTGCCAGCAGCCAAGGACAGGTGAGGGGTTCACCCCTCCACTTT

size: .
J: TRBJ2-2
D: TRBD1
V: TRBV7-8
CDR3: CASSRKPGQGGTGELFF
DNA: TGTGCCAGCAGTCGGAAACCGGGACAGGGCGGCACCGGGGAGCTGTTTTTT

size: once
J: TRBJ2-5
D: .
V: TRBV29-1
CDR3: CSVQQGRETQYF
DNA: TGCAGCGTTCAACAGGGCCGGGAGACCCAGTACTTC

size: .
J: TRBJ2-7
D: TRBD1
V: TRBV7-2
CDR3: CASSPQGTPYEQYF
DNA: TGTGCCAGCAGCCCACAGGGGACGCCCTACGAGCAGTACTTC

size: .
J: TRBJ1-2
D: .
V: TRBV24-1
CDR3: CATSDSNSYGYTF
DNA: TGTGCCACCAGTGATTCAAACAGCTATGGCTACACCTTC

size: .
J: TRBJ1-6
D: .
V: TRBV7-2
CDR3: CASSPALAPGSPLHF
DNA: TGTGCCAGCAGCCCAGCCCTCGCGCCGGGTTCACCCCTCCACTTT

size: few
J: TRBJ1-4
D: .
V: TRBV19
CDR3: CASSPVGGQNEKLFF
DNA: TGTGCCAGTAGCCCGGTGGGGGGTCAGAATGAAAAACTGTTTTTT

size: .
J: TRBJ2-7
D: .
V: TRBV15
CDR3: CATSPGTGIYEQYF
DNA: TGTGCCACCAGCCCAGGGACGGGGATCTACGAGCAGTACTTC

size: .
J: TRBJ1-2
D: .
V: TRBV2
CDR3: CASSEAHRNYGYTF
DNA: TGTGCCAGCAGTGAAGCTCACAGGAACTATGGCTACACCTTC

size: once
J: TRBJ2-7
D: .
V: TRBV10-1
CDR3: CATGVWRFSYEQYF
DNA: TGCGCCACGGGGGTGTGGAGATTCTCCTACGAGCAGTACTTC

size: .
J: TRBJ2-2
D: .
V: TRBV20-1
CDR3: CSARDLLADTGELFF
DNA: TGCAGTGCTAGAGATCTACTAGCTGACACCGGGGAGCTGTTTTTT

size: few
J: TRBJ2-3
D: .
V: TRBV2
CDR3: CASPLGGTQYF
DNA: TGTGCCAGCCCTTTAGGGGGGACGCAGTATTTT

size: many
J: TRBJ2-6
D: TRBD1
V: TRBV19
CDR3: CARDREAGANVLTF
DNA: TGTGCCAGAGACAGGGAAGCTGGGGCCAACGTCCTGACTTTC

size: once
J: TRBJ2-6
D: TRBD1
V: TRBV4-1
CDR3: CASSQGTGTGANVLTF
DNA: TGCGCCAGCAGCCAAGGGACAGGGACTGGGGCCAACGTCCTGACTTTC

size: .
J: TRBJ1-2
D: .
V: TRBV25-1
CDR3: CASSEGAGAYSYGGYTF
DNA: TGTGCCAGCAGTGAAGGGGCAGGCGCCTATTCCTATGGAGGCTACACCTTC

size: .
J: TRBJ1-2
D: .
V: TRBV2
CDR3: CASSDRLGGYTF
DNA: TGTGCCAGCAGTGACAGACTCGGTGGCTACACCTTC

size: .
J: TRBJ1-1
D: .
V: TRBV7-2
CDR3: CASSSFQPERTEAFF
DNA: TGTGCCAGCAGTTCCTTTCAGCCGGAGAGAACTGAAGCTTTCTTT

size: few
J: TRBJ1-2
D: .
V: TRBV7-8
CDR3: CASSLEGTNYGYTF
DNA: TGTGCCAGCAGCTTAGAGGGAACTAACTATGGCTACACCTTC

size: .
J: TRBJ2-7
D: .
V: TRBV20-1
CDR3: CSASRPSGYEQYF
DNA: TGCAGTGCCAGCAGGCCGTCGGGGTACGAGCAGTACTTC

size: .
J: TRBJ2-7
D: .
V: TRBV7-9
CDR3: CASRGAALSYEQYF
DNA: TGTGCCAGCAGAGGGGCAGCTCTCTCCTACGAGCAGTACTTC

size: .
J: TRBJ1-6
D: TRBD1
V: TRBV7-9
CDR3: CASSLGGTGGPNSPLHF
DNA: TGTGCCAGCAGCTTAGGAGGGACAGGGGGTCCGAATTCACCCCTCCACTTT

size: .
J: TRBJ2-3
D: TRBD2
V: TRBV7-3
CDR3: CASRAGASLIGDTQYF
DNA: TGTGCCAGCCGAGCGGGAGCATCTCTTATTGGGGATACGCAGTATTTT

size: .
J: TRBJ2-1
D: .
V: TRBV11-3
CDR3: CASSKNDNEQFF
DNA: TGTGCCAGCAGCAAAAACGACAATGAGCAGTTCTTC

size: .
J: TRBJ2-2
D: TRBD1
V: TRBV7-2
CDR3: CASSSGQDLPGELFF
DNA: TGTGCCAGCAGCTCGGGACAGGACCTCCCCGGGGAGCTGTTTTTT

size: .
J: TRBJ2-7
D: .
V: TRBV29-1
CDR3: CSVAESVSYGQYF
DNA: TGCAGCGTTGCGGAAAGTGTTTCCTACGGGCAGTACTTC

size: .
J: TRBJ1-3
D: TRBD1
V: TRBV25-1
CDR3: CASSEYRGRTGNTIYF
DNA: TGTGCCAGCAGTGAATATAGGGGGCGAACAGGAAACACCATATATTTT

size: .
J: TRBJ1-2
D: .
V: TRBV30
CDR3: CDWSSDVCSSDLGYTF
DNA: TGTGACTGGAGTTCAGACGTGTGCTCTTCCGATCTTGGCTACACCTTC

size: .
J: TRBJ2-3
D: .
V: TRBV9
CDR3: CASSVKDTQYF
DNA: TGTGCCAGCAGCGTTAAAGATACGCAGTATTTT

size: .
J: TRBJ2-7
D: TRBD2
V: TRBV20-1
CDR3: CSARPRVAGVHEQYF
DNA: TGCAGTGCTAGACCCCGGGTAGCGGGAGTCCACGAGCAGTACTTC

size: .
J: TRBJ1-6
D: .
V: TRBV30
CDR3: CAWSVTGNSPLHF
DNA: TGTGCCTGGAGTGTAACCGGGAATTCACCCCTCCACTTT

size: .
J: TRBJ1-4
D: .
V: TRBV10-2
CDR3: CASSESLTVEKLFF
DNA: TGCGCCAGCAGTGAGTCTTTGACAGTTGAAAAACTGTTTTTT